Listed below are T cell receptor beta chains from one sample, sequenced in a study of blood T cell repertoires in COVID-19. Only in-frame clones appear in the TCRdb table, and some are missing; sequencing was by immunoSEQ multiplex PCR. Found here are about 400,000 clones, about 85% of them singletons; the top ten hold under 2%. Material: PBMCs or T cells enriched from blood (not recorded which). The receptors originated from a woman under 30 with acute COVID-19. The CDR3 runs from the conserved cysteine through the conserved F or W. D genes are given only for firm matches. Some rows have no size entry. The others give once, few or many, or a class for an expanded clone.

CDR3nt: TGTGCCAGCAGCTTTAGCGGGGGAATCGAGACCCAGTACTTC; CDR3aa: CASSFSGGIETQYF; v_gene: TRBV3-1/TRBV3-2; abundance: -; j_gene: TRBJ2-5; d_gene: TRBD2
CDR3nt: TGTGCCAGCAGCTTAGCTATAGCGAATGAGCAGTTCTTC; CDR3aa: CASSLAIANEQFF; v_gene: TRBV11-2; abundance: -; j_gene: TRBJ2-1; d_gene: -
CDR3nt: TGTGCCAGCAGTACAGGGAGCAATCAGCCCCAGCATTTT; CDR3aa: CASSTGSNQPQHF; v_gene: TRBV2; abundance: -; j_gene: TRBJ1-5; d_gene: -
CDR3nt: TGTGCCAGCAGCATCAAGCCCTGGAGTTCACCCCTCCACTTT; CDR3aa: CASSIKPWSSPLHF; v_gene: TRBV7-2; abundance: -; j_gene: TRBJ1-6; d_gene: -
CDR3nt: TGTGCCAGCACCTTTACTAGCGGGAGGGCCTACAATGAGCAGTTCTTC; CDR3aa: CASTFTSGRAYNEQFF; v_gene: TRBV11-2; abundance: -; j_gene: TRBJ2-1; d_gene: TRBD2
CDR3nt: TGTGCCAGCATTCCCGGGACAGCACTAGCCAAAAACATTCAGTACTTC; CDR3aa: CASIPGTALAKNIQYF; v_gene: TRBV28; abundance: -; j_gene: TRBJ2-4; d_gene: TRBD1
CDR3nt: TGTGCCAGCAGCGTAGCTTTGACAGGGAGCAATCAGCCCCAGCATTTT; CDR3aa: CASSVALTGSNQPQHF; v_gene: TRBV9; abundance: -; j_gene: TRBJ1-5; d_gene: TRBD1
CDR3nt: TGTGCCTCTCGGGGTGGGGGCCACGAGCAGTACTTC; CDR3aa: CASRGGGHEQYF; v_gene: TRBV6-1; abundance: -; j_gene: TRBJ2-7; d_gene: -
CDR3nt: TGTGCCAGCAGTGAAGCCGTTAGCAATCAGCCCCAGCATTTT; CDR3aa: CASSEAVSNQPQHF; v_gene: TRBV2; abundance: -; j_gene: TRBJ1-5; d_gene: -
CDR3nt: TGCGCCAGCAGCTTGACTGGTGAGAGGAGCAATCAGCCCCAGCATTTT; CDR3aa: CASSLTGERSNQPQHF; v_gene: TRBV5-1; abundance: -; j_gene: TRBJ1-5; d_gene: -
CDR3nt: TGTGCCAGCAGCATGACAGAAAGGAATGAGCAGTTCTTC; CDR3aa: CASSMTERNEQFF; v_gene: TRBV9; abundance: -; j_gene: TRBJ2-1; d_gene: -
CDR3nt: TGCGCCAGCAGCGCAGGGGGCAGGTACGAGCAGTACTTC; CDR3aa: CASSAGGRYEQYF; v_gene: TRBV5-1; abundance: once; j_gene: TRBJ2-7; d_gene: TRBD1
CDR3nt: TGTGCCAGCAGCGTCTCTAGCGGGGGGACCGCAGATACGCAGTATTTT; CDR3aa: CASSVSSGGTADTQYF; v_gene: TRBV9; abundance: -; j_gene: TRBJ2-3; d_gene: TRBD2
CDR3nt: TGTGCCAGCAGTCCCTATCGGGGGAAGCAGTACTTC; CDR3aa: CASSPYRGKQYF; v_gene: TRBV28; abundance: -; j_gene: TRBJ2-7; d_gene: -
CDR3nt: TGTGCCAGCAGCTTGGACAGGGGGAATCAGCCCCAGCATTTT; CDR3aa: CASSLDRGNQPQHF; v_gene: TRBV7-9; abundance: -; j_gene: TRBJ1-5; d_gene: TRBD1
CDR3nt: TGTGCCGGCAAGAAACCCCGTCTAAGAACGAACACTGAAGCTTTCTTT; CDR3aa: CAGKKPRLRTNTEAFF; v_gene: TRBV2; abundance: -; j_gene: TRBJ1-1; d_gene: -
CDR3nt: TGTGCCAGCAGTGAATGGCTAGCGGGAACAGGATACAATGAGCAGTTCTTC; CDR3aa: CASSEWLAGTGYNEQFF; v_gene: TRBV25-1; abundance: -; j_gene: TRBJ2-1; d_gene: TRBD2
CDR3nt: TGTGCCATCAGTGAGTGGACAGGGGGAAGCGGTTCACCCCTCCACTTT; CDR3aa: CAISEWTGGSGSPLHF; v_gene: TRBV10-3; abundance: -; j_gene: TRBJ1-6; d_gene: TRBD1